Listed below are T cell receptor beta chains from one sample, sequenced in a study of beta chain features in type 1 diabetes. The protocol was immunoSEQ multiplex PCR, while the TCRdb copy is restricted to in-frame clones and leaves out a portion. The sample shows about 620,000 clones, around 15% of them seen only once. The specimen was naive CD4+ T cells from blood. Every receptor here comes from a man between 18 and 29 years old in good health. The CDR3 runs from the conserved cysteine through the conserved F or W. D genes are given only for firm matches. Size values are once, few and many counts, or a class for expanded clones, and some rows have none.

j_call d_call clone_size v_call cdr3_nt cdr3_aa
TRBJ2-7 NA NA TRBV5-1 TGCGCCAGCAGCTTGGAGGGGACTTACGAGCAGTACTTC CASSLEGTYEQYF
TRBJ1-5 NA NA TRBV27 TGTGCCAGCAGTTTCGCCTCGGGTGGCAGTTGGGGTCAGCCCCAGCATTTT CASSFASGGSWGQPQHF
TRBJ2-7 NA NA TRBV5-1 TGCGCCAGCAGCTTGGGAGCGCAAGGAGGGGACACCATCTACGAGCAGTACTTC CASSLGAQGGDTIYEQYF
TRBJ1-3 TRBD1 few TRBV9 TGTGCCAGCAGCCCGTGGACAGGGCCAACGGGAAACACCATATATTTT CASSPWTGPTGNTIYF
TRBJ1-1 TRBD1 NA TRBV10-3 TGTGCCATCAGTGGGGACAGGATCCTCGGTACTGAAGCTTTCTTT CAISGDRILGTEAFF
TRBJ2-7 NA NA TRBV19 TGTGCCAGTAGTACCCGGGACGGCGCCTACGAGCAGTACTTC CASSTRDGAYEQYF
TRBJ2-1 TRBD1 NA TRBV7-9 TGTGCCAGCAGCCCACAGGGGTTGAGCTACAATGAGCAGTTCTTC CASSPQGLSYNEQFF
TRBJ1-1 NA few TRBV5-1 TGCGCCAGCAGCTTGTGGGGGATAAACACTGAAGCTTTCTTT CASSLWGINTEAFF
TRBJ1-1 NA NA TRBV27 TGTGCCAGCAGTTTATCGGGGGGCACTGAAGCTTTCTTT CASSLSGGTEAFF
TRBJ2-5 NA NA TRBV25-1 TGTGCCAGCAGTGGCAGGCGGGGGCATCAAGAGACCCAGTACTTC CASSGRRGHQETQYF
TRBJ1-1 TRBD1 NA TRBV4-2 TGTGCCAGCAGCCAAGTGCCGGGACAGCTGAACACTGAAGCTTTCTTT CASSQVPGQLNTEAFF
TRBJ1-4 TRBD1 few TRBV7-9 TGTGCCAGCAGTCCAGGGGGCGGATCGAATGAAAAACTGTTTTTT CASSPGGGSNEKLFF
TRBJ1-2 TRBD1 once TRBV7-2 TGTGCCAGCAGCCCTCCTTTGAGACAGGGGTATGGCTACACCTTC CASSPPLRQGYGYTF
TRBJ2-2 NA NA TRBV6-6 TGTGCCAGCAGTCCCCCCGGCAGGGAGGACACCGGGGAGCTGTTTTTT CASSPPGREDTGELFF
TRBJ2-3 TRBD1 NA TRBV29-1 TGCAGCGTTGAAGATACTGGGACAGGGGGGACGCAGTATTTT CSVEDTGTGGTQYF
TRBJ1-2 NA NA TRBV19 TGTGCCAGTACCACTGACTATGGCTACACCTTC CASTTDYGYTF
TRBJ1-2 NA few TRBV18 TGTGCCAGCTCGCCTACAGAGAACTATGGCTACACCTTC CASSPTENYGYTF
TRBJ1-2 NA NA TRBV7-2 TGTGCCAGCAGCTTAGGCAGGGAGTCCTATGGCTACACCTTC CASSLGRESYGYTF
TRBJ1-5 NA NA TRBV6-6 TGTGCCAGCAGTTACGGTAGCAATCAGCCCCAGCATTTT CASSYGSNQPQHF
TRBJ2-5 TRBD2 few TRBV10-3 TGTGCCATCAAGGGTAGCGGGACCGGGGAGACCCAGTACTTC CAIKGSGTGETQYF
TRBJ2-3 NA few TRBV29-1 TGCAGCGCACGCAGGGACCGCACAGATACGCAGTATTTT CSARRDRTDTQYF
TRBJ1-1 NA NA TRBV29-1 TGCAGCGCCCACGTCCTTACTATGAACACTGAAGCTTTCTTT CSAHVLTMNTEAFF
TRBJ2-7 NA NA TRBV11-2 TGTGCCAGCAGCTTCTCCCATGGTTCCTACGAGCAGTACTTC CASSFSHGSYEQYF
TRBJ2-1 TRBD2 few TRBV7-3 TGTGCCAGCAGCTCCCTGACTAGCGGGAGGAATGAGCAGTTCTTC CASSSLTSGRNEQFF
TRBJ1-1 NA few TRBV4-3 TGCGCCAGCAGCTTCCGGAAGGTGAACACTGAAGCTTTCTTT CASSFRKVNTEAFF
TRBJ1-6 NA NA TRBV7-3 TGTGCCAGCAGCCGAGGCGGGGGTTCACCCCTCCACTTT CASSRGGGSPLHF
TRBJ2-3 NA NA TRBV19 TGTGCCAGTAGTACCCTGGACGGTAATACGCAGTATTTT CASSTLDGNTQYF
TRBJ2-3 NA few TRBV28 TGTGCCAGCAGTTTGGGGTCTAGCACAGATACGCAGTATTTT CASSLGSSTDTQYF
TRBJ1-3 TRBD1 NA TRBV5-1 TGCGCCAGCAGCTTGGATGTTCGGACAGGGGCTGGAAACACCATATATTTT CASSLDVRTGAGNTIYF
TRBJ1-5 NA few TRBV5-1 TGCGCCAGCAGCTTGGGCGGGGGCTGGAATCAGCCCCAGCATTTT CASSLGGGWNQPQHF
TRBJ1-1 NA few TRBV5-4 TGTGCCAGCAGCTCGCCGAACACTGAAGCTTTCTTT CASSSPNTEAFF
TRBJ2-7 TRBD1 few TRBV4-2 TGTGCCAGCAGCCAGCGATCGGACAGGGCGGGCGAGCAGTACTTC CASSQRSDRAGEQYF
TRBJ2-7 TRBD1 few TRBV15 TGTGCCACCAGCAGAGAGGACAGGTCACTCTCCTACGAGCAGTACTTC CATSREDRSLSYEQYF
TRBJ2-7 TRBD1 NA TRBV18 TGTGCCAGCTCACCACGAAGGGCGACAGGGTACTCCTACGAGCAGTACTTC CASSPRRATGYSYEQYF
TRBJ2-1 TRBD2 NA TRBV27 TGTGCCAGCAGTTCCACGGGACTAGCGAAGCATGAGCAGTTCTTC CASSSTGLAKHEQFF
TRBJ2-7 TRBD1 NA TRBV6-5 TGTGCCAGCAGTCCACAGGACAGGGGACCCTACGAGCAGTACTTC CASSPQDRGPYEQYF
TRBJ2-6 NA few TRBV28 TGTGCCACCCTCCGATCGGGGGCCAACGTCCTGACTTTC CATLRSGANVLTF
TRBJ2-3 NA few TRBV7-2 TGTGCCAGCAGCTTAAGGACGCCCAGCACAGATACGCAGTATTTT CASSLRTPSTDTQYF
TRBJ2-6 NA few TRBV28 TGTGCCAGCAGACTCTCTGGGGCCAACGTCCTGACTTTC CASRLSGANVLTF
TRBJ1-3 NA NA TRBV5-1 TGCGCCAGCAGCTTGGAGGGCTCTGGAAACACCATATATTTT CASSLEGSGNTIYF
TRBJ2-3 NA NA TRBV5-1 TGCGCCAGCAGCTCCTCTATTGCGGCCATCGCTAGTACGGATACGCAGTATTTT CASSSSIAAIASTDTQYF
TRBJ2-3 NA NA TRBV29-1 TGCAGCGCTAGGGGCGGAGGGGGGAGAGATACGCAGTATTTT CSARGGGGRDTQYF
TRBJ2-1 TRBD1 NA TRBV19 TGTGCCAGTAGTCCAGGGGGCCGTCTAGGGACGACGGGGAATGAGCAGTTCTTC CASSPGGRLGTTGNEQFF
TRBJ1-1 TRBD1 NA TRBV7-9 TGTGCCAGCAGCTTATCTGAGGGGGCGAACACTGAAGCTTTCTTT CASSLSEGANTEAFF
TRBJ2-7 NA NA TRBV7-2 TGTGCCAGCAGCTTAGGGGTTCCCTCCTACGAGCAGTACTTC CASSLGVPSYEQYF
TRBJ1-2 NA NA TRBV7-9 TGTGCCAGCAGCTTAAGGTCCGGGGTTGACTATGGCTACACCTTC CASSLRSGVDYGYTF
TRBJ1-3 NA NA TRBV23-1 TGCGCCAGCAGTCAACCCACCCAATACAGGGATATGGTAGGGAACACCATATATTTT CASSQPTQYRDMVGNTIYF
TRBJ2-7 NA few TRBV21-1 TGTGCCAGCAGCACGCCCATTTCAGGGGAGTTAGGCTCCTACGAGCAGTACTTC CASSTPISGELGSYEQYF
TRBJ2-7 NA NA TRBV29-1 TGCAGCGTTGTAGCGGAGAAGAGCTACGAGCAGTACTTC CSVVAEKSYEQYF
TRBJ1-1 TRBD1 few TRBV5-1 TGCGCCAGCAGGCCCCCGACAGGGGGATGGGAAGCTTTCTTT CASRPPTGGWEAFF
TRBJ2-1 TRBD1 few TRBV28 TGTGCCACCATCGGGGCAGGGGGCTACAATGAGCAGTTCTTC CATIGAGGYNEQFF
TRBJ1-2 NA NA TRBV25-1 TGTGCCAGCAGTTTTAGGGGGGCCTATGGCTACACCTTC CASSFRGAYGYTF
TRBJ2-2 NA NA TRBV2 TGTGCCAGCCATTTCGGGCCCACCGGGGAGCTGTTTTTT CASHFGPTGELFF
TRBJ1-1 NA few TRBV7-3 TGTGCCAGCAGGGGTGGACCCACGAACACTGAAGCTTTCTTT CASRGGPTNTEAFF
TRBJ2-1 NA NA TRBV7-9 TGTGCCAGCAGCCCAGTATTCTTCCGGGAGACCCTTGAGCAGTTCTTC CASSPVFFRETLEQFF
TRBJ1-1 NA few TRBV7-8 TGTGCCAGCAGCTTAGCGCGGGCAGGGAACACTGAAGCTTTCTTT CASSLARAGNTEAFF
TRBJ1-2 NA NA TRBV7-9 TGTGCCAGCAGCCGTTGGGGGAATGTCAACTATGGCTACACCTTC CASSRWGNVNYGYTF
TRBJ2-2 TRBD1 NA TRBV28 TGTGCCAGCAGCCCCGGGACAGGGGGCGAAGGGGTCGGGGAGCTGTTTTTT CASSPGTGGEGVGELFF
TRBJ2-7 NA NA TRBV28 TGTGCCAGCATGGGGGCCAGCTCCTACGAGCAGTACTTC CASMGASSYEQYF
TRBJ1-1 TRBD1 few TRBV30 TGTGCCTGGAGGGATGAAGGGGGCATTGTCACTGAAGCTTTCTTT CAWRDEGGIVTEAFF